These 15 T cell receptor beta chains originate from one sample sequenced in a study of vaccination and CD4 T cells after COVID-19. These receptors are not linked to any known antigen. Treatment meaning: 10-day PBMC culture with coronavirus spike peptide pools or control peptides (ViraFEST assay). Cultured CD4+ T cell DNA underwent sequencing with the Oncomine TCR Beta short-read assay. TCRdb re-called the PCR reads with MiXCR, one entry per CDR3 protein. The data show roughly 4,000 distinct CDR3 sequences, roughly 21% seen once. Input material: CD4+ T cells from blood, cultured in vitro. The source is a human donor who had recovered from COVID-19.

The rearrangement uses TRBV5-1 and TRBJ1-2, with 11 nucleotides matching TRBD1. The CDR3 contains 14 residues. Trimming cost V 4 bases and J 8 bases; bases outside gene matches: 7. Germline V gives CDR1 SGHRS, CDR2 YFSETQ. CDR3 nucleotides: TGCGCCAGCAGCCTCGGACAGGGGGCCCTAGGCTACACCTTC. It specifies CASSLGQGALGYTF.

The V and J genes are TRBV29-1 and TRBJ2-1, with 9 bases that match TRBD1. The length of the CDR3 is 13 residues. With V trimmed by 7 bases and J by 5 bases, 6 bases remained unmatched. Looked up from germline, CDR1 is SQVTM and CDR2 is ANQGSEA. The CDR3 DNA reads TGCAGCGAAACCACAGGGGGCCACAATGAGCAGTTCTTC. Translated, it gives CSETTGGHNEQFF.

As regards this clonotype: A read error may be the cause here, since a much bigger clone is one base away. The genes are TRBV5-4 and TRBJ2-1, with 10 bases lining up with TRBD2. This CDR3 region has 14 residues. V lost 0 bases to trimming and J lost 12 bases; unmatched junction nucleotides: 6. Germline values: CDR1 SGHNT, CDR2 YYREEE (reference sequence). The CDR3 sequence: CASSLEASGSGQFF. Written as DNA, the CDR3 is TGTGCCAGCAGCTTGGAGGCTAGCGGGAGTGGGCAGTTCTTC. Full variable domain (rest looked up from reference TRBV5-4 and TRBJ2-1): ETGVTQSPTHLIKTRGQQVTLRCSSQSGHNTVSWYQQALGQGPQFIFQYYREEENGRGNFPPRFSGLQFPNYSSELNVNALELDDSALYLCASSLEASGSGQFFGPGTRLTVL.

This clonotype has more than one count but fewer than ten. Germline is not matched at one junction end, which may reflect a read error. J is TRBJ2-1 and V is TRBV30, with 8 bases identical to TRBD1. Germline CDR1 GTSNPN, CDR2 SVGIG (reference sequence). The CDR3 is 16 amino acids. As DNA, the CDR3 is TGTGCCTGGAAGGTCCTTCCAGGGGGCTCATCCAATGGGCAGTTCTTC. Translated, it gives CAWKVLPGGSSNGQFF.

The V gene is TRBV6-1, the J gene TRBJ2-3, with D hard to call. This CDR3 region has 11 residues. Per the germline V gene, CDR1 is MNHNS and CDR2 is SASEGT. V gave up 6 bases and J gave up 6 bases, with 7 bases separating them. CDR3 DNA sequence: TGTGCCAGCAGGAGGCAGGATACGCAGTATTTT. The encoded protein is CASRRQDTQYF.

This clonotype has just a few counts. V gene TRBV3-1 combines with J gene TRBJ1-5, with a weak D call TRBD1 (5 bases). Germline V gives CDR1 LGHDT, CDR2 YNNKEL (reference sequence). The CDR3 consists of 15 residues. V was trimmed by 0 bases and J by 3 bases, leaving 9 bases between them. The CDR3 reads CASSQDGQPNQPQHF. CDR3 DNA: TGTGCCAGCAGCCAAGATGGACAACCCAATCAGCCCCAGCATTTT.

This clonotype appeared a few times. This chain joins TRBV2 and TRBJ2-2, with D perhaps assigned TRBD1 or TRBD2 (6 bases each). The CDR3 totals 15 residues. Trimming removed 6 bases at V and 1 base at J, with 12 bases between. Germline V gene data show CDR1 as SNHLY and CDR2 as FYNNEI. The CDR3 nucleotides read TGTGCCAGCAGGGGCGGGACACTGAACACCGGGGAGCTGTTTTTT. Its protein product is CASRGGTLNTGELFF.

This clonotype turned up a few times. This chain links TRBV27 with TRBJ2-7; the D call may be TRBD1 or TRBD2 (5 bases each). The CDR3 has 16 residues. V gave up 4 bases and J gave up 2 bases, with 18 bases separating them. Germline V gives CDR1 MNHEY, CDR2 SMNVEV (reference sequence). The CDR3 is CASSSLPGTAAYEQYF. The CDR3 bases are TGTGCCAGCAGTTCTCTACCAGGGACGGCGGCCTACGAGCAGTACTTC.

The gene calls are TRBV6-1 and TRBJ1-3; no clear D. Trimming took 7 bases from V and 0 from J, leaving 7 bases between them. Germline loops: CDR1 MNHNS, CDR2 SASEGT. This CDR3 is built from 13 residues. The CDR3 region has the DNA TGTGCCAGCACCCCGAGCTCTGGAAACACCATATATTTT. Translation: CASTPSSGNTIYF.

In its sample, this clonotype ranks as medium-sized (0.01 to 0.1%). This chain connects TRBV12-3 or TRBV12-4 to TRBJ2-7, with 7 bases matching TRBD2. CDR3 length: 13 residues. V lost 2 bases and J lost 4; bases outside the gene matches: 2. CDR3 loop: CASSLLADYEQYF. The CDR3 nucleotides read TGTGCCAGCAGTTTACTAGCGGATTACGAGCAGTACTTC.

V is TRBV12-3 or TRBV12-4 and J is TRBJ2-7, with a tentative D call TRBD2 (6 bases). V lost 3 bases and J 2 bases, leaving 11 bases between the germline ends. CDR3 length: 14 amino acids. DNA for the CDR3: TGTGCCAGCAGTTTGGAGGGGCGCACCTACGAGCAGTACTTC. Protein product: CASSLEGRTYEQYF.

This clonotype was seen a few times. The rearrangement uses TRBV6-1 and TRBJ2-6; D remains unclear. CDR3 size: 15 residues. V lost 6 bases, J lost 2 bases, and 11 bases lay in between. Germline-derived CDR1 and CDR2 are MNHNS and SASEGT. DNA for the CDR3: TGTGCCAGCAGAGCCCCAGGCACTGGGGCCAACGTCCTGACTTTC. Its translation: CASRAPGTGANVLTF.

There are a few counts of this clonotype. This chain uses TRBV20-1 with TRBJ2-7, with D maybe TRBD1 (5 bases). The CDR3 contains 15 residues. The V gene's germline CDR1 is DFQATT and CDR2 SNEGSKA (reference sequence). The V and J ends lost 6 bases and 1 base respectively, with 19 bases between them. As DNA, the CDR3 is TGCAGTGCCTACAGCCAGGGCAAGATATCCTACGAGCAGTACTTC. Its protein product is CSAYSQGKISYEQYF.

In its sample, this clonotype was seen a few times. This chain joins TRBV30 and TRBJ2-7, with D maybe TRBD1 (5 bases). Trimming stripped 4 bases from V and 2 bases from J, with 12 bases between. Germline CDR1 GTSNPN, CDR2 SVGIG (reference sequence). CDR3 length equals 13 residues. CDR3 loop: CAWNPDSAYEQYF. In DNA, the CDR3 is TGTGCCTGGAATCCCGACAGTGCCTACGAGCAGTACTTC.

This clonotype ranks as medium-sized (0.01 to 0.1%). This chain uses TRBV27 with TRBJ1-2, with 7 nucleotides matching TRBD1. Per germline, CDR1 MNHEY and CDR2 SMNVEV (reference sequence). Losses at the gene ends were 2 bases for V and 4 bases for J; bases not matched to a gene: 4. There are 14 residues in the CDR3. The CDR3 DNA reads as TGTGCCAGCAGTTTAAAGGGGGCAAGCTATGGCTACACCTTC. It codes for CASSLKGASYGYTF.